This T cell receptor beta chain is from a study of T cell responses to AZD1222 COVID-19 vaccine. Study-wide findings and caveats: Close to half of spike-specific TCRs reportedly recognize unmutated variant regions. Donors skewed white British and female; clonal diversity was possibly underestimated. Spike-wide vaccine-associated CD4 TCRs dominated at 160-218 and 743-854. The study sampled repertoires only after the peak T cell response.

Per the germline V gene, CDR1 is SGHRS and CDR2 is YFSETQ. V was cut by 3 bases and J by 1 base, with 9 bases left in between. The CDR3 runs 14 residues. Sequencing used immunoSEQ multiplex PCR; TCRdb keeps in-frame clones, though not all of them. The record lists over 120,000 clones, of which the ten most abundant hold 2% to 2.5%. Concerning this clone: Its cognate antigen is unknown.

The clonotype was recovered from an adult in good health. This sequence joins TRBV5-1 and TRBJ2-3, with D possibly called TRBD1 or TRBD2 (5 bases each). The sequenced sample was peripheral blood. CDR3 region: CASSSVGGTDTQYF. CDR3 sequence (DNA): TGCGCCAGCAGCTCGGTGGGGGGCACAGATACGCAGTATTTT.